The present T cell receptor (beta chain) was sequenced within a study of regulatory T cells in long-lasting Graves disease. In regard to this clonotype: Antigen specificity is unknown.

The time point was: persistent/refractory GD, antithyroid drugs over 5 years with positive TRAb. PBMC RNA was the source of the TCR library. Notes on the study in general: The study found persistent patients shared more public clonotypes (approximately 2,700) than new patients (approximately 970).

Investigators prepared the TCR beta libraries by applying iRepertoire HTBI primers and Arm-PCR of CDR3 regions. MiXCR, run by TCRdb on the multiplex PCR reads, gives a single entry per CDR3 protein. This sample has 310,000 or so distinct CDR3 sequences, with around 19% found just once. This CDR3 has 14 residues. Germline V gives CDR1 DFQATT, CDR2 SNEGSKA (reference sequence). The V end lost 4 bases, the J end lost 1 base, and 12 bases lay between the germline ends. The sample was peripheral blood mononuclear cells (PBMCs), taken when the disease was refractory, from a patient treated with antithyroid drugs. The J gene is TRBJ2-3, the V gene TRBV20-1; D is perhaps TRBD1 (6 bases). This sequence originates from a female donor with Graves disease. In DNA form, the CDR3 reads TGCAGTGCTAACTCAGGGGCCCGCACAGATACGCAGTATTTT. Amino acid sequence: CSANSGARTDTQYF.